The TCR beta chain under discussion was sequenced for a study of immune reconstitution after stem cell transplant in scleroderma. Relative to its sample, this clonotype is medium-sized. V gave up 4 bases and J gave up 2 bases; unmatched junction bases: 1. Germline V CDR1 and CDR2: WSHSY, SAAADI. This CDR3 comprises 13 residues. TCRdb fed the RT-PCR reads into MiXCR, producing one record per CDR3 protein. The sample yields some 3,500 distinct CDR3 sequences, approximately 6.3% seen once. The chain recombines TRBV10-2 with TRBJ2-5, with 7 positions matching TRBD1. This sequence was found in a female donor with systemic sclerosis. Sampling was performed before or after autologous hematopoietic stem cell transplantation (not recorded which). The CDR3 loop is CASSVDRQETQYF. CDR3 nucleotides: TGCGCCAGCAGTGTGGACAGGCAAGAGACCCAGTACTTC.